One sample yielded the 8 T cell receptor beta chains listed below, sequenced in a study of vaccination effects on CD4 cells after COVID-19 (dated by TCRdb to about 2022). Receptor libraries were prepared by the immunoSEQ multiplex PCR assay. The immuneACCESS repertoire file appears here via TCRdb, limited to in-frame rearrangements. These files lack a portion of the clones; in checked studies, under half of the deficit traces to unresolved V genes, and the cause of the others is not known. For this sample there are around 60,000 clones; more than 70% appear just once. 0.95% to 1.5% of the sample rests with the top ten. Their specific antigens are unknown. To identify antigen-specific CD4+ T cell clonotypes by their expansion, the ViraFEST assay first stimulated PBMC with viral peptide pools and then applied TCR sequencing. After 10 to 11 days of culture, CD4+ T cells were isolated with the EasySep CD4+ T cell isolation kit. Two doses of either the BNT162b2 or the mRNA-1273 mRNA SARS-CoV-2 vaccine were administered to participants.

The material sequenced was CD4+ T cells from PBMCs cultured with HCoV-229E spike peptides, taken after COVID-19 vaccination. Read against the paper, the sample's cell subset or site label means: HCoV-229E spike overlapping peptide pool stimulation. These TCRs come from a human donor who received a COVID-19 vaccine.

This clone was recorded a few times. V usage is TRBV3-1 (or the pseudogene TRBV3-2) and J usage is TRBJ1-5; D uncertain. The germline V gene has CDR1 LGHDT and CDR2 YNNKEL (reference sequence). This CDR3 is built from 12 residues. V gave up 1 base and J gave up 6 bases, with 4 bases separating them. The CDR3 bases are TGTGCCAGCAGCCAAGGTTCTCAGCCCCAGCATTTT. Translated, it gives CASSQGSQPQHF.

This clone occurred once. CDR3 region: CASRYGTSGGYEQFF. CDR3 nucleotides: TGCGCCAGCAGATACGGGACTAGCGGGGGCTATGAGCAGTTCTTC. The V and J genes are TRBV5-1 and TRBJ2-1, with TRBD2 identical over 14 bases. The CDR3 spans 15 residues. J was trimmed by 8 bases and V by 5 bases; bases with no gene match: 6. Germline assignment: CDR1 SGHRS and CDR2 YFSETQ.

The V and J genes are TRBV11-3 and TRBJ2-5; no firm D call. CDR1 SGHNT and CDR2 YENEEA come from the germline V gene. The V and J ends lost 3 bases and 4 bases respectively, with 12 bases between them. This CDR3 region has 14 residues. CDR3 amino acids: CASSFSHSSETQYF. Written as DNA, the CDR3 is TGTGCCAGCAGCTTTAGTCACAGTTCAGAGACCCAGTACTTC.

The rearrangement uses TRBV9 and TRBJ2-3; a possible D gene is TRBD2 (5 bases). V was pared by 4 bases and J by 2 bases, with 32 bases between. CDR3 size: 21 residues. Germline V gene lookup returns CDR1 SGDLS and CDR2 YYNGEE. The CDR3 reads CASSPKTWSGSYLSDTDTQYF. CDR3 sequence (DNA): TGTGCCAGCAGCCCTAAAACGTGGTCTGGGAGTTACCTCTCCGACACAGATACGCAGTATTTT. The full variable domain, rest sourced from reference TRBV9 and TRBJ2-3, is DSGVTQTPKHLITATGQRVTLRCSPRSGDLSVYWYQQSLDQGLQFLIQYYNGEERAKGNILERFSAQQFPDLHSELNLSSLELGDSALYFCASSPKTWSGSYLSDTDTQYFGPGTRLTVL.

The CDR3 nucleotides read TGTGCCAGCTCACCCCGGACAGTGGATGGAAACACCATATATTTT. It yields the protein CASSPRTVDGNTIYF. The rearrangement links TRBV18 to TRBJ1-3, with D possibly TRBD1 on 6 matching bases. Germline CDR1 and CDR2: KGHSH and LQKENI. V lost 3 bases, J lost 3 bases, and 12 bases lay in between. CDR3 size: 15 residues.

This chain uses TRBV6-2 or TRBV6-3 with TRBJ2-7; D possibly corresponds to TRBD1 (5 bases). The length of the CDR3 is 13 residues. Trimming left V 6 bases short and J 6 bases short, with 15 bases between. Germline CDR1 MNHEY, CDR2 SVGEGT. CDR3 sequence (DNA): TGTGCCAGCAGCGACTGGGGCGATGGCGAGCAGTACGTC. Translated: CASSDWGDGEQYV.

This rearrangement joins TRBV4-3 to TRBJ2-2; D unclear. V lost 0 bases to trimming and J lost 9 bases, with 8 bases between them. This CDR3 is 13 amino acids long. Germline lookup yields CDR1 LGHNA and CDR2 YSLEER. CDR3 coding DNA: TGCGCCAGCAGCCAAGAAGTGTACCGGGAGCTGTTTTTT. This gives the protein CASSQEVYRELFF.

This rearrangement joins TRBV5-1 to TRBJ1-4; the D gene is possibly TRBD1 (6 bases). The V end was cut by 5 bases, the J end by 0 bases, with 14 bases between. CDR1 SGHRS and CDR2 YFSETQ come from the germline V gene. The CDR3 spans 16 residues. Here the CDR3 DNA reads TGCGCCAGCAGTGGAGGGGGTCGAGCAACTAATGAAAAACTGTTTTTT. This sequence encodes CASSGGGRATNEKLFF.